This T cell receptor (beta chain) stems from a study of brain T cells in children with intractable seizures. Overall study results and limits: Patients' HCMV serostatus was unknown; virus specificity rests on CDR3 similarity alone. Pre- and post-surgery blood differed in depth, so pre-surgery absences may be undersampling.

Sequencing was limited to surgery cases with top T cell transcript signatures in brain tissue. At least one anti-epileptic drug was given before surgery. The count of this clone is one. Antigen: not known. V shed 5 bases and J 7 bases; nucleotides not matched to a gene: 12. CDR1 and CDR2 from the germline V gene are SNHLY and FYNNEI. CDR3 length equals 17 residues. The protocol was immunoSEQ multiplex PCR, while the TCRdb copy is restricted to in-frame clones and leaves out a portion. The data contain approximately 110,000 clones, roughly 92% of them seen just once; the ten biggest clones take up about 3.8%.

This receptor was identified in a boy under three years old with hemimegalencephaly and intractable seizures. The J gene is TRBJ2-2, the V gene TRBV2; TRBD2 aligns across 11 bases. The sequencing used peripheral blood, collected at surgery. This CDR3 reads CASSTLAGGPAGGELFF. CDR3 sequence (DNA): TGTGCCAGCAGTACTTTAGCGGGAGGGCCCGCGGGCGGGGAGCTGTTTTTT.